This T cell receptor (beta chain) was observed in a study of human T cells and chemical hapten exposure. General study results and limits: High-frequency TCRs, those above 1 in 1000, stayed the same after DPC sensitization.

Germline CDR1 LNHNV, CDR2 YYDKDF (reference sequence). This CDR3 has 13 residues. V was cut by 2 bases and J by 10 bases, with 12 bases left in between. The time point is: pre-sensitization, week 0. Treatment noted: therapeutic diphenylcyclopropenone sensitization with weekly scalp DPC. Alopecia patients deemed DPC-suitable, aged 18 to 70, excluding pregnancy. Ten or more counts support this clonotype. As yet, its antigen is unknown. TCRdb recomputed calls from the RACE reads with MiXCR, one row per CDR3 protein. The profile shows 350,000 to 450,000 distinct CDR3 sequences, 5.1% of them singletons. This sequence originates from a woman in her forties or fifties with alopecia areata. Some clones in this sample may be carry-over from other donors' samples. The sample consisted of whole blood, taken in connection with sensitization to the hapten diphenylcyclopropenone (DPC). This chain connects TRBV15 to TRBJ2-1; D is ambiguous. The CDR3 reads CATSRPLVREQFF. CDR3 sequence (DNA): TGTGCCACCAGCAGACCCCTCGTTCGGGAGCAGTTCTTC.